Presented here are 2 T cell receptor beta chains from one specimen sequenced in a study of blood T cell repertoires in COVID-19. Assay: immunoSEQ multiplex PCR; the TCRdb copy retains only in-frame clones and omits some. This table has about 41,000 clones, around 83% appearing once. Material: peripheral blood. Receptor source: a woman older than 75 with active or convalescent COVID-19.

The chain links TRBV4-2 to TRBJ2-7, with TRBD1 matching 7 bases. CDR3 length equals 16 residues. Germline V CDR1 and CDR2: LGHNA, YNFKEQ. V lost 1 base, J lost 0 bases, and 6 bases stayed unmatched. CDR3: CASSQVAWDSSYEQYF. DNA of the CDR3: TGTGCCAGCAGCCAAGTAGCTTGGGACAGCTCCTACGAGCAGTACTTC.

This chain links TRBV7-2 with TRBJ2-1, with 7 bases identical to TRBD1. The CDR3 extends over 15 amino acids. CDR1 and CDR2 (germline): SGHTA, FQGNSA. V dropped 4 bases and J dropped 2; count of bases not matched to a gene: 5. The CDR3 is CASSYRQGAYNEQFF. CDR3 sequence (DNA): TGTGCCAGCAGCTACAGACAGGGAGCCTACAATGAGCAGTTCTTC.